The 32 T cell receptor beta chains below all came from one sample that was sequenced in a study of response to subunit inactivated influenza vaccine. TCRdb reprocessed the RT-PCR reads with MiXCR, giving one entry per CDR3 protein. Of around 850,000 distinct CDR3 sequences listed, approximately 17% are singletons. The sequences come from PBMCs from blood, collected 4 to 6 days after vaccination. The origin of the receptors is a man aged 45-65 years who received an inactivated influenza vaccine.

This clonotype was detected a few times. This chain's CDR3 is CASSRPSTDTQYF. The CDR3 DNA sequence: TGTGCCAGCTCACGACCCAGCACAGATACGCAGTATTTT. The chain has TRBV18 and TRBJ2-3; the D is unclear. Looked up from germline, CDR1 is KGHSH and CDR2 is LQKENI. The V and J ends lost 4 bases and 0 bases respectively, with 5 bases between them. The CDR3 covers 13 residues.

The chain joins TRBV2 to TRBJ2-1; possible D gene TRBD2, 5 bases. Trimming cost V 4 bases and J 2 bases, with 12 bases left between them. Germline V gives CDR1 SNHLY, CDR2 FYNNEI. This CDR3 region has 15 residues. The CDR3 reads CASSARDGPYNEQFF. In nucleotides, the CDR3 is TGTGCCAGCAGTGCTCGGGATGGCCCCTACAATGAGCAGTTCTTC.

V is TRBV5-1 and J is TRBJ2-7; TRBD2 matches at 8 bases. V lost 2 bases to trimming and J lost 1 base; unmatched junction nucleotides: 11. CDR1 SGHRS and CDR2 YFSETQ come from the germline V gene. This CDR3 is 17 amino acids long. The DNA for the CDR3 is TGCGCCAGCAGCTTCCACAGGCGTAGCGGGGCTTCCTACGAGCAGTACTTC. This codes for CASSFHRRSGASYEQYF.

The sample holds a few counts of this clonotype. This sequence joins TRBV2 and TRBJ2-1; tentative D call: TRBD2 (6 bases). Germline V gene data show CDR1 as SNHLY and CDR2 as FYNNEI. The CDR3 covers 12 residues. The CDR3 sequence: CASGLNYNEQFF. The CDR3 DNA is TGTGCTTCTGGACTAAATTACAATGAGCAGTTCTTC. The full variable domain, rest sourced from reference TRBV2 and TRBJ2-1, is EPEVTQTPSHQVTQMGQEVILRCVPISNHLYFYWYRQILGQKVEFLVSFYNNEISEKSEIFDDQFSVERPDGSNFTLKIRSTKLEDSAMYFCASGLNYNEQFFGPGTRLTVL.

The DNA for the CDR3 is TGTGCCAGCAGTTTATCCAGGGGATACACAGATACGCAGTATTTT. Protein sequence: CASSLSRGYTDTQYF. V and J are TRBV12-3 or TRBV12-4 and TRBJ2-3; D is perhaps TRBD1 (6 bases). The CDR3 runs 15 residues. V shed 2 bases and J shed 2 bases, with 11 bases lying between them.

V usage is TRBV20-1 and J usage is TRBJ2-1; D might be TRBD2 (6 bases). Germline assignment: CDR1 DFQATT and CDR2 SNEGSKA (reference sequence). V was pared by 3 bases and J by 10 bases, with 19 bases between. This CDR3 comprises 14 residues. The CDR3 region has the DNA TGCAGTGCTAGTTGGGGGATTGGGCGGGACGAGCAGTTCTTC. It specifies CSASWGIGRDEQFF.

The gene calls are TRBV6-5 and TRBJ2-5; 10 nucleotides line up with TRBD2. V dropped 0 bases and J dropped 5; count of bases not matched to a gene: 12. The CDR3 is 18 residues long. CDR1 and CDR2 from the germline V gene are MNHEY and SVGAGI. The DNA for the CDR3 is TGTGCCAGCAGTTACTCGAATAGAGCGGGGGGGCCTGACGAGACCCAGTACTTC. Its translation: CASSYSNRAGGPDETQYF.

This clonotype appeared a few times. The V gene is TRBV6-2 or TRBV6-3, the J gene TRBJ2-7; 7 bases are a match to TRBD1. Germline V gene sequence: CDR1 MNHEY, CDR2 SVGEGT. The CDR3 spans 15 residues. J gave up 3 bases and V 2 bases, and 7 bases lay outside the gene matches. CDR3 residues: CASSYVQGFFYEQYF. CDR3 bases: TGTGCCAGCAGTTACGTACAGGGGTTCTTCTACGAGCAGTACTTC.

At least ten counts were recorded for this clonotype. The chain couples TRBV4-3 to TRBJ2-7; 9 bases are shared with TRBD1. CDR3 length: 16 amino acids. Germline trimming cut 0 bases from V and 2 bases from J; bases unmatched to any gene: 5. Germline loops: CDR1 LGHNA, CDR2 YSLEER. CDR3 sequence: CASSQEWDREPYEQYF. In DNA form, the CDR3 reads TGCGCCAGCAGCCAAGAATGGGACAGGGAACCCTACGAGCAGTACTTC.

This rearrangement joins TRBV5-5 to TRBJ2-5; D may be TRBD2 (5 bases). Germline V gives CDR1 SGHKS, CDR2 YYEKEE (reference sequence). Trimming took 3 bases from V and 7 from J, leaving 16 bases between them. The length of the CDR3 is 14 residues. The CDR3: CASSSVEGGVTQYF. CDR3 nucleotide sequence: TGTGCCAGCAGCTCAGTCGAAGGAGGAGTGACCCAGTACTTC.

The chain employs TRBV5-1 and TRBJ2-1; TRBD2 aligns across 10 bases. The CDR3 is 16 amino acids. V shed 0 bases, J shed 9 bases, and the junction held 9 bases outside the gene matches. Germline V lookup: CDR1 SGHRS, CDR2 YFSETQ. The CDR3 protein is CASSLDASGGRVEQFF. The CDR3 DNA reads as TGCGCCAGCAGCTTGGATGCTAGCGGGGGACGGGTTGAGCAGTTCTTC.

The rearrangement joins TRBV7-2 to TRBJ2-3; no clear D. This CDR3 has 14 residues. Germline CDR1 and CDR2: SGHTA and FQGNSA. The V and J ends lost 6 bases and 8 bases respectively, with 18 bases between them. CDR3 DNA sequence: TGTGCCAGCAGGGAGCGAATCTACTCAGGTACGCAGTATTTT. It specifies CASRERIYSGTQYF.

The sample holds a few counts of this clonotype. The chain combines TRBV29-1 with TRBJ2-3; weak D call: TRBD2 (6 bases). The CDR3 runs to 14 residues. The V end lost 6 bases, the J end lost 2 bases, and 15 bases lay between the germline ends. Germline V gene lookup returns CDR1 SQVTM and CDR2 ANQGSEA. CDR3: CSVTKGLLTDTQYF. CDR3 bases: TGCAGCGTAACTAAGGGACTTCTCACAGATACGCAGTATTTT.

This sequence joins TRBV4-3 and TRBJ2-7; TRBD1 aligns across 7 bases. This CDR3 spans 14 amino acids. Germline V gene data show CDR1 as LGHNA and CDR2 as YSLEER. Trimming at V came to 3 bases and at J to 6 bases, leaving 8 bases not matched to a gene. CDR3 amino acids: CASSQQGSGGEQYF. Written as DNA, the CDR3 is TGCGCCAGCAGCCAGCAGGGCTCAGGGGGCGAGCAGTACTTC.

The chain is built from TRBV6-1 and TRBJ2-1; D may correspond to TRBD1 or TRBD2 (5 bases each). Trimming took 8 bases from V and 2 from J, leaving 10 bases between them. Germline CDR1 MNHNS, CDR2 SASEGT. CDR3 size: 13 residues. The CDR3 region is CASGGSPYNEQFF. The CDR3 coding sequence is TGTGCCAGCGGGGGTTCACCCTACAATGAGCAGTTCTTC.

This clonotype came up a few times. The chain joins TRBV4-3 to TRBJ2-7, with TRBD1 matching 8 bases. The CDR3 is 16 amino acids. The junction had 7 bases not matched to a gene; V was cut back by 0 bases and J by 3 bases. CDR1 and CDR2 (germline): LGHNA, YSLEER. The CDR3 reads CASSQDLGGTGYEQYF. CDR3 in DNA: TGCGCCAGCAGCCAAGATTTGGGCGGGACAGGCTACGAGCAGTACTTC.

This clonotype was counted between two and nine times. The gene calls are TRBV29-1 and TRBJ2-3; either TRBD1 or TRBD2 may fit D (5 bases each). The CDR3 contains 15 residues. The germline CDR1 and CDR2 sequences are SQVTM and ANQGSEA. V lost 2 bases and J lost 0, with 12 bases in between. In DNA, the CDR3 is TGCAGCGTTGAACCCCGGGACCGCAGCACAGATACGCAGTATTTT. As protein: CSVEPRDRSTDTQYF.

CDR3 in amino acids: CASSLLLGASTDTQYF. Written as DNA, the CDR3 is TGTGCCAGCAGTTTATTACTGGGGGCTAGCACAGATACGCAGTATTTT. The rearrangement joins TRBV28 to TRBJ2-3; possible D gene TRBD1, 6 bases. Germline CDR1 reads MDHEN; CDR2 reads SYDVKM. This CDR3 comprises 16 residues. Trimming cost V 1 base and J 0 bases, with 11 bases left between them.

This clonotype was detected only once. The V call is TRBV2, the J call TRBJ2-1, with 9 bases matching TRBD2. With V trimmed by 4 bases and J by 6 bases, 10 bases remained unmatched. This CDR3 region has 16 residues. Germline V gene data show CDR1 as SNHLY and CDR2 as FYNNEI. CDR3 protein: CASSGRGTSILNEQFF. Written as DNA, the CDR3 is TGTGCCAGCAGTGGCAGGGGGACTAGCATCCTCAATGAGCAGTTCTTC.

The chain links TRBV5-8 to TRBJ2-7; TRBD1 aligns across 7 bases. The CDR3 is 14 residues long. The V gene end was trimmed by 6 bases and the J gene end by 3 bases; junction bases not matched to a gene: 9. CDR1 and CDR2 (germline): SGHTS, YDEGEE. CDR3 loop: CASTSWDSFYEQYF. In DNA, the CDR3 is TGTGCCAGCACCTCCTGGGACAGCTTCTACGAGCAGTACTTC.

This clonotype was seen a handful of times. The J gene is TRBJ2-1, the V gene TRBV20-1; the D is unclear. The CDR3 runs 12 residues. Deletions cut 2 bases from V and 10 bases from J, with 12 bases between. From germline, CDR1 is DFQATT and CDR2 SNEGSKA (reference sequence). CDR3 DNA: TGCAGTGCTAGACACCCAATCCGAGAGCAGTTCTTC. Translated: CSARHPIREQFF.

This clonotype was counted ten times or more. This chain joins TRBV11-2 and TRBJ2-4; possibly TRBD1 for D (6 bases). CDR1 and CDR2 (germline): SGHAT, FQNNGV. CDR3 size: 12 residues. The V end was cut by 5 bases, the J end by 8 bases, with 10 bases between. CDR3 in DNA: TGTGCCAGCAGCCTAGGGGGTGACATTCAGTACTTC. Translation: CASSLGGDIQYF.

This clonotype was counted a few times. The gene calls are TRBV20-1 and TRBJ2-7; 7 bases agree with TRBD2. CDR1 DFQATT and CDR2 SNEGSKA come from the germline V gene (reference sequence). V trimming: 6 bases; J trimming: 5 bases; junction bases outside the gene matches: 13. The CDR3 sequence is 14 residues long. This chain's CDR3 is CSANRGTTPDEQYF. CDR3 DNA: TGCAGTGCCAACCGGGGGACTACCCCCGACGAGCAGTACTTC.

Details on this clonotype: The junction differs from germline at one of its ends, possibly a read error. DNA of the CDR3: TGTGCCAGCAGCTCCCCGACCTCCTCTGGAGACACCATATATTTT. Protein product: CASSSPTSSGDTIYF. The chain joins TRBV7-2 to TRBJ1-3, with D uncertain. This CDR3 has 15 amino acids. The germline CDR1 and CDR2 sequences are SGHTA and FQGNSA.

The chain is built from TRBV4-2 and TRBJ2-7, with D possibly matching TRBD2 (7 bases). V dropped 0 bases and J dropped 4 bases, with 16 bases sitting between them. This CDR3 spans 16 amino acids. Germline values: CDR1 LGHNA, CDR2 YNFKEQ. CDR3 residues: CASSQERGLADYEQYF. DNA of the CDR3: TGTGCCAGCAGCCAAGAGCGGGGGCTAGCGGATTACGAGCAGTACTTC.

The CDR3 here is CASSFTSSSYEQYF. DNA for the CDR3: TGTGCCAGCAGCTTTACATCCTCCTCCTACGAGCAGTACTTC. This chain joins TRBV7-9 and TRBJ2-7; no reliable D call. Deletions cut 3 bases from V and 0 bases from J, with 9 bases between. The germline V gene encodes CDR1 SEHNR and CDR2 FQNEAQ (reference sequence). This CDR3 contains 14 residues.

The chain carries TRBV6-5 and TRBJ2-7; D is uncertain. V lost 2 bases, J lost 4 bases, and 15 bases lay in between. CDR1 and CDR2 from the germline V gene are MNHEY and SVGAGI. The CDR3 covers 15 residues. In DNA form, the CDR3 reads TGTGCCAGCAGTTACGTCAGAGGCCCCAGGTACGAGCAGTACTTC. It encodes CASSYVRGPRYEQYF.

This clonotype was counted between two and nine times. The J gene is TRBJ1-6, the V gene TRBV3-1, with D possibly TRBD1 on 5 matching bases. Trimming stripped 6 bases from V and 13 bases from J, with 13 bases between. Per the germline V gene, CDR1 is LGHDT and CDR2 is YNNKEL (reference sequence). This CDR3 contains 12 residues. DNA for the CDR3: TGTGCCAGCAGTGAGGGGTACTATCCCCTCCACTTT. It codes for CASSEGYYPLHF.

This clonotype was seen a few times. The J gene is TRBJ2-7, the V gene TRBV28, with a tentative D call TRBD1 (6 bases). The CDR3 spans 14 residues. Germline loops: CDR1 MDHEN, CDR2 SYDVKM. Trimming pared 2 bases from V and 4 bases from J, leaving 12 bases between. Written as DNA, the CDR3 is TGTGCCAGCAGTTTAAGAAACAGGGTGTACGAGCAGTACTTC. This translates into CASSLRNRVYEQYF.

This rearrangement joins TRBV10-3 to TRBJ1-5; D is possibly TRBD1 (5 bases). The germline CDR1 and CDR2 sequences are ENHRY and SYGVKD. Trimming pared 2 bases from V and 0 bases from J, leaving 11 bases between. The CDR3 loop spans 16 amino acids. CDR3: CAISEGGRSSNQPQHF. The CDR3 DNA is TGTGCCATCAGTGAGGGGGGTCGGTCTAGCAATCAGCCCCAGCATTTT.

V and J are TRBV15 and TRBJ2-5; maybe TRBD1 (6 bases). The CDR3 extends over 13 amino acids. Germline V lookup: CDR1 LNHNV, CDR2 YYDKDF (reference sequence). Deletions cut 2 bases from V and 6 bases from J, with 10 bases between. The DNA for the CDR3 is TGTGCCACCAGCAGATACAGGGAACAGACCCAGTACTTC. Amino acids: CATSRYREQTQYF. Complete variable domain (other parts from reference TRBV15 and TRBJ2-5): DAMVIQNPRYQVTQFGKPVTLSCSQTLNHNVMYWYQQKSSQAPKLLFHYYDKDFNNEADTPDNFQSRRPNTSFCFLDIRSPGLGDTAMYLCATSRYREQTQYFGPGTRLLVL.

The genes are TRBV11-1 and TRBJ2-4; TRBD1 aligns across 7 bases. CDR1 SGHAT and CDR2 FQDESV come from the germline V gene (reference sequence). This CDR3 is 14 amino acids long. Trimming cost V 5 bases and J 9 bases; bases outside gene matches: 10. CDR3 residues: CASSPRQGMGIQYF. CDR3 DNA: TGTGCCAGCAGCCCACGACAGGGAATGGGCATTCAGTACTTC. The full variable domain, with the rest looked up from reference TRBV11-1 and TRBJ2-4, is EAEVAQSPRYKITEKSQAVAFWCDPISGHATLYWYRQILGQGPELLVQFQDESVVDDSQLPKDRFSAERLKGVDSTLKIQPAELGDSAMYLCASSPRQGMGIQYFGAGTRLSVL.